This note documents a single T cell receptor (beta chain) sequence. The antigen remains unidentified. The data are from a study of T cells after yellow fever vaccination. This CDR3 spans 16 amino acids. V shed 0 bases and J 7 bases; nucleotides not matched to a gene: 15. Germline CDR1 reads DFQATT; CDR2 reads SNEGSKA (reference sequence). Study results and limitations: Post-booster repertoires contained most primary-vaccination clones again (roughly 95% CD4, about 88% CD8). Weaker in magnitude, the secondary response showed a faster peak on day 5 versus 15. Although most clonotypes did not, a small share appeared in both CD4 and CD8 compartments.

TCRdb reanalysed the 5' RACE reads using MiXCR and keeps one entry per CDR3 protein. In the table there are 500,000 to 700,000 distinct CDR3 sequences, 15% to 20% of which are singletons. The clonotype originates from a man under 40 who received the YFV17D yellow fever vaccine. V is TRBV20-1 and J is TRBJ2-7; 7 bases are a match to TRBD2. The sequences come from PBMCs, collected 15 days after the yellow fever booster vaccination. The chain's CDR3 is CSARDFDGGSGGEQYF. In DNA form, the CDR3 reads TGCAGTGCTAGAGATTTCGATGGCGGGAGCGGTGGTGAGCAGTACTTC.